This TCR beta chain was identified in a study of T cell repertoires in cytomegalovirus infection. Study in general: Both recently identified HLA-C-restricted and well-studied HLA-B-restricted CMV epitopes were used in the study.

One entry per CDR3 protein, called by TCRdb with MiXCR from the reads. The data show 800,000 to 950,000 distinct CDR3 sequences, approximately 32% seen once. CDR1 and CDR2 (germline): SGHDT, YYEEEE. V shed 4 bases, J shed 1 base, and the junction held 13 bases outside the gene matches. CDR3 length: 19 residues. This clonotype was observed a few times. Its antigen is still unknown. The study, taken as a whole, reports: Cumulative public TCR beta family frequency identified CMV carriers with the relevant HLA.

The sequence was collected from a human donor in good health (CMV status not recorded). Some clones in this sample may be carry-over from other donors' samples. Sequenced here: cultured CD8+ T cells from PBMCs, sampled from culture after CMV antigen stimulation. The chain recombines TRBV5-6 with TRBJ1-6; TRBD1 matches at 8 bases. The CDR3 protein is CASSPDGPGGASYNSPLHF. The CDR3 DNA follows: TGTGCCAGCAGCCCCGATGGCCCAGGGGGCGCATCCTATAATTCACCCCTCCACTTT.